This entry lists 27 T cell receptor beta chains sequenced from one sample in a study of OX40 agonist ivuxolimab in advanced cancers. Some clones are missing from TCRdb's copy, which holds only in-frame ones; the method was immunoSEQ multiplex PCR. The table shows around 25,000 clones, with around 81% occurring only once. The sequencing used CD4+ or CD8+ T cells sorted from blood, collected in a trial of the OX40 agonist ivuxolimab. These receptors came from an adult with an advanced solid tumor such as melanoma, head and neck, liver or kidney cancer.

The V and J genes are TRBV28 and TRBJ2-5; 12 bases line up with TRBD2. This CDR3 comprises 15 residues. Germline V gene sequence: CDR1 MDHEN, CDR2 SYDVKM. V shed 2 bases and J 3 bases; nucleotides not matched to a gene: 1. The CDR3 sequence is CASSLLAGGEETQYF. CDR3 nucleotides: TGTGCCAGCAGTTTACTAGCGGGAGGGGAAGAGACCCAGTACTTC.

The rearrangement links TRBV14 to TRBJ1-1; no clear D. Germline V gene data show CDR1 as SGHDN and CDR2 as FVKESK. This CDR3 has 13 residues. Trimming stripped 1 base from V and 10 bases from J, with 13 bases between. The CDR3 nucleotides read TGTGCCAGCAGCCAAGGTTTAGGGAGTGGAGCTTTCTTT. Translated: CASSQGLGSGAFF.

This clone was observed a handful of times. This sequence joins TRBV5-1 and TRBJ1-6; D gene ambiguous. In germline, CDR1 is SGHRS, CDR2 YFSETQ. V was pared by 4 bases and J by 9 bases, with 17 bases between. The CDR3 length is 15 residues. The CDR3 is CASSPGVDWGSPLHF. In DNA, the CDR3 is TGCGCCAGCAGCCCCGGGGTGGATTGGGGTTCACCCCTCCACTTT.

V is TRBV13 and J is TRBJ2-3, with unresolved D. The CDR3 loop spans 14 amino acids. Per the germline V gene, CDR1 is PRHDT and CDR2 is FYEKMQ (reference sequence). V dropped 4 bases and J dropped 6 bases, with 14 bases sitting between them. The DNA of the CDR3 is TGTGCCAGCAGCTCCCGAAGGCCACAGGATACGCAGTATTTT. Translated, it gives CASSSRRPQDTQYF.

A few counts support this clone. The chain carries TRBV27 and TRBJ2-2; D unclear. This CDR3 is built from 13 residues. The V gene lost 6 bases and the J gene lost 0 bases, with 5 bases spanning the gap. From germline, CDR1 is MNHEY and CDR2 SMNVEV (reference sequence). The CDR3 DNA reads TGTGCCAGCAGCCCCACGAACACCGGGGAGCTGTTTTTT. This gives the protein CASSPTNTGELFF.

CDR3 amino acids: CASSLLGGLWNEQFF. CDR3 DNA: TGTGCCAGCAGCTTACTAGGGGGGTTATGGAATGAGCAGTTCTTC. The chain recombines TRBV7-3 with TRBJ2-1, with D tentatively TRBD1 or TRBD2 (6 bases each). V was pared by 2 bases and J by 7 bases, with 15 bases between. Germline-derived CDR1 and CDR2 are SGHTA and FQGTGA. The CDR3 totals 15 residues.

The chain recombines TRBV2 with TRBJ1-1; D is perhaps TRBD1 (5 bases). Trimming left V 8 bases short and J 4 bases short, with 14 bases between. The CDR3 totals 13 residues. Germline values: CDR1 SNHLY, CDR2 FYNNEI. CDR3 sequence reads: CASDRVGRTEAFF. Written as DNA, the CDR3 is TGTGCCAGCGATAGAGTGGGACGCACTGAAGCTTTCTTT.

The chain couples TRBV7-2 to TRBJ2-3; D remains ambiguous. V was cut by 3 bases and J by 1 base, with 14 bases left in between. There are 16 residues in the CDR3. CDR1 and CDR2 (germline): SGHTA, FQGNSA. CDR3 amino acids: CASSFTLQRGTDTQYF. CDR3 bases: TGTGCCAGCAGCTTCACTCTCCAAAGAGGCACAGATACGCAGTATTTT.

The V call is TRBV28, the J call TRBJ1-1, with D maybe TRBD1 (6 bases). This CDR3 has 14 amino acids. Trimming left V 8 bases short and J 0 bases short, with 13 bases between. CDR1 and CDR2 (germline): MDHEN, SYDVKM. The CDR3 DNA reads TGTGCCAGCGTACCGGGACACCTGAACACTGAAGCTTTCTTT. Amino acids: CASVPGHLNTEAFF.

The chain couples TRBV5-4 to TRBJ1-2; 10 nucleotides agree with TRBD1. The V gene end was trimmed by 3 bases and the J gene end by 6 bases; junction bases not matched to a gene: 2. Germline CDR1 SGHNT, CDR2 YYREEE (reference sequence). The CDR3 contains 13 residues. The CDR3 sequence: CASSSTGGDGYTF. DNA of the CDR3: TGTGCCAGCAGCTCGACAGGGGGCGATGGCTACACCTTC. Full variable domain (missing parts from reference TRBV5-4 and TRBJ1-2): ETGVTQSPTHLIKTRGQQVTLRCSSQSGHNTVSWYQQALGQGPQFIFQYYREEENGRGNFPPRFSGLQFPNYSSELNVNALELDDSALYLCASSSTGGDGYTFGSGTRLTVV.

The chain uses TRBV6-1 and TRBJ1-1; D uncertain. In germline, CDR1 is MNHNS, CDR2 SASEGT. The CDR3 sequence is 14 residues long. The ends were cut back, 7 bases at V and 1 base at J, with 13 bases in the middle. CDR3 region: CASTNTAENTEAFF. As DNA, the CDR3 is TGTGCCAGCACTAATACGGCCGAGAACACTGAAGCTTTCTTT.

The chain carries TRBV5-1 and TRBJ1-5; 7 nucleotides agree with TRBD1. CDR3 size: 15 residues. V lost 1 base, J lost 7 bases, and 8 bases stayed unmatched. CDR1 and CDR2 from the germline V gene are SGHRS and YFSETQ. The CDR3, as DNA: TGCGCCAGCAGCTTGCCAGACAGGGTGGACCAGCCCCAGCATTTT. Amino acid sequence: CASSLPDRVDQPQHF.

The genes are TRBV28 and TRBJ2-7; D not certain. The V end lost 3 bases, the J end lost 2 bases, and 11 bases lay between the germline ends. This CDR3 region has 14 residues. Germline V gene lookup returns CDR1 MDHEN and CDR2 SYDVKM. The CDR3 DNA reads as TGTGCCAGCAGTTTCTCCCTGGGCGCCTACGAGCAGTACTTC. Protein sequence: CASSFSLGAYEQYF.

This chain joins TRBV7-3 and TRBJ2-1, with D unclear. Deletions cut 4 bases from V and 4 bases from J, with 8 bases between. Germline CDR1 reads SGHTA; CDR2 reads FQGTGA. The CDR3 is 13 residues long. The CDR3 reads CASSSQIYNEQFF. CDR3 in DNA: TGTGCCAGCAGCTCACAGATATACAATGAGCAGTTCTTC.

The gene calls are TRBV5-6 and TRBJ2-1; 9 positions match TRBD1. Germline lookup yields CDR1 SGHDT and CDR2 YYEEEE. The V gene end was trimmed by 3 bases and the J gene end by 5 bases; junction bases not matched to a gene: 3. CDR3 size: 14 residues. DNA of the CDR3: TGTGCCAGCAGCTGGGGACAGGGACACAATGAGCAGTTCTTC. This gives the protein CASSWGQGHNEQFF.

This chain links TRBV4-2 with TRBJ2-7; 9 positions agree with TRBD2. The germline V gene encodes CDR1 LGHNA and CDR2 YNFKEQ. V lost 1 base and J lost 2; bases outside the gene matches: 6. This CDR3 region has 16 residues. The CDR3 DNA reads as TGTGCCAGCAGCCAAGCGATGGCTAGCGGGGCCTACGAGCAGTACTTC. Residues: CASSQAMASGAYEQYF.

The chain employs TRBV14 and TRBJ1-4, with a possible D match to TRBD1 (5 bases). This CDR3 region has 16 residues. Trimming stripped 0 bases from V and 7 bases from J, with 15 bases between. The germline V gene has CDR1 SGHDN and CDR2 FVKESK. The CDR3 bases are TGTGCCAGCAGCCAAGATTTACGGGGCGCGGGTGAAAAACTGTTTTTT. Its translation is CASSQDLRGAGEKLFF. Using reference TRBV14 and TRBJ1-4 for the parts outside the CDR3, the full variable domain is EAGVTQFPSHSVIEKGQTVTLRCDPISGHDNLYWYRRVMGKEIKFLLHFVKESKQDESGMPNNRFLAERTGGTYSTLKVQPAELEDSGVYFCASSQDLRGAGEKLFFGSGTQLSVL.

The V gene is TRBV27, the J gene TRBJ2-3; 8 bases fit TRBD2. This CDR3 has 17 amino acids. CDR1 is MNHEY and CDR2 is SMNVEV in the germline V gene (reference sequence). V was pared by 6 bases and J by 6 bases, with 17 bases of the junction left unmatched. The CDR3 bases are TGTGCCAGCAGACCGGTCCCGGGACTAGTGTCGTGGGATACGCAGTATTTT. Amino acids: CASRPVPGLVSWDTQYF.

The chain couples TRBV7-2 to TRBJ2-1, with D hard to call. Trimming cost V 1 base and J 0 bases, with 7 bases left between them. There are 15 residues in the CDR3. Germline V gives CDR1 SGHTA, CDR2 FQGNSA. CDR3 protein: CASSLDRSSYNEQFF. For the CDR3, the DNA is TGTGCCAGCAGCTTAGATCGGAGCTCCTACAATGAGCAGTTCTTC.

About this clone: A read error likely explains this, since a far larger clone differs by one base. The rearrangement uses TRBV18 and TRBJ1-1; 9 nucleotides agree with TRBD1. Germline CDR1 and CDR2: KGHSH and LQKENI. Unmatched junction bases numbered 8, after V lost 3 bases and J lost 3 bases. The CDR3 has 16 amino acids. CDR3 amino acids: CASSPEDRGVDTEAFF. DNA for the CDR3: TGTGCCAGCTCACCCGAGGACAGGGGAGTGGACACTGAAGCTTTCTTT.

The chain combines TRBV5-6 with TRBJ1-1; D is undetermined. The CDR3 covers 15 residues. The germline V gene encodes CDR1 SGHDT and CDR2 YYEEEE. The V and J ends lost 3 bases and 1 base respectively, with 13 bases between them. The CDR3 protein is CASSSPLDGNTEAFF. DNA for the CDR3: TGTGCCAGCAGCTCCCCATTGGACGGGAACACTGAAGCTTTCTTT.

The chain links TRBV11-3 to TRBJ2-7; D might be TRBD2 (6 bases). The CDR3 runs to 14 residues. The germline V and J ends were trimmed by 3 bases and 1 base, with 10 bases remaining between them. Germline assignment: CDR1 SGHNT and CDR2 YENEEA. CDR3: CASSFGGESYEQYF. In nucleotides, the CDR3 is TGTGCCAGCAGCTTTGGAGGGGAGTCCTACGAGCAGTACTTC.

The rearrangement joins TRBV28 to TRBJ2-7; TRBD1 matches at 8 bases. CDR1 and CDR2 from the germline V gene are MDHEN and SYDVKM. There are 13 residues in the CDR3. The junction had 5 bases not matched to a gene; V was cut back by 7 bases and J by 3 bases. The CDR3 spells CASKETGVYEQYF. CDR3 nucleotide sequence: TGTGCCAGCAAGGAGACAGGGGTCTACGAGCAGTACTTC.

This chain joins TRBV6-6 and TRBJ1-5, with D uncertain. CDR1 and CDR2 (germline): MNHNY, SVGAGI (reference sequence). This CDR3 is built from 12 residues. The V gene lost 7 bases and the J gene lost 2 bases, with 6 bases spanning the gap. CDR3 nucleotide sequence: TGTGCCAGCACCGGGGGCAATCAGCCCCAGCATTTT. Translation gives CASTGGNQPQHF.

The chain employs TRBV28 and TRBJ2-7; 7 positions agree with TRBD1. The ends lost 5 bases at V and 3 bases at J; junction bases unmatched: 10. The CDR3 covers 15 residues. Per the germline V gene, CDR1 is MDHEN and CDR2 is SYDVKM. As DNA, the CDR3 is TGTGCCAGCAGTCCTCCCGGGACAGCGTTCTACGAGCAGTACTTC. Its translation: CASSPPGTAFYEQYF.

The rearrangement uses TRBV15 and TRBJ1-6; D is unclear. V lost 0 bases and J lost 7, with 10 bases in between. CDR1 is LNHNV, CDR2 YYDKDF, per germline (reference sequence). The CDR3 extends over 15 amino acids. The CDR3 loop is CATSRDLGNNSPLHF. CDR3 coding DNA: TGTGCCACCAGCAGAGATCTGGGGAACAATTCACCCCTCCACTTT.

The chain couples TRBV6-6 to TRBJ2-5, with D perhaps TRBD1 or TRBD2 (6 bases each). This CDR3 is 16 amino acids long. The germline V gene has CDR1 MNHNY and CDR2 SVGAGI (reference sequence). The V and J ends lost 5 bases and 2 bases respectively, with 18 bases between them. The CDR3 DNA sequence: TGTGCCAGCAGTAGGGGTCCGGGGGCGCGGCAAGAGACCCAGTACTTC. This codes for CASSRGPGARQETQYF.